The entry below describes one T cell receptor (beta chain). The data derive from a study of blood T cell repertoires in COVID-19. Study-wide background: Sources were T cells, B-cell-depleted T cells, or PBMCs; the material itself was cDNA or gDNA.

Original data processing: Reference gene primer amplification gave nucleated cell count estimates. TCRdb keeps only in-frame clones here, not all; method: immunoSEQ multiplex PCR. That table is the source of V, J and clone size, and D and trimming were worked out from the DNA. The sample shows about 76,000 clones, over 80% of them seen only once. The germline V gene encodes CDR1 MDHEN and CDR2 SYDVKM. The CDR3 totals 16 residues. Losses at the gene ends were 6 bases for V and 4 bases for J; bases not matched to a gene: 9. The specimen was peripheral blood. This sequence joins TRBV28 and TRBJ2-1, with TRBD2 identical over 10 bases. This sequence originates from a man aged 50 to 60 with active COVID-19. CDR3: CASSAPASGGYNEQFF. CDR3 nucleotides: TGTGCCAGCAGCGCCCCAGCTAGCGGGGGTTACAATGAGCAGTTCTTC.